This T cell receptor (beta chain) was sequenced during a study of early stage breast cancer tumors. Study-wide context: About 70% of the 16 invasive tumors were ER+, PR+ and HER2-. Eight ER+/PR+/HER2- tumors were invasive ductal; four were invasive lobular. Study-wide results and limits: Chain pairing and CD4, CD8 or FOXP3 expression were not captured. Compared with adjacent normal breast tissue, tumors showed roughly 2.5-fold greater T cell density and higher clonality.

Trimming cost V 4 bases and J 4 bases; bases outside gene matches: 10. Germline values: CDR1 SQVTM, CDR2 ANQGSEA. This CDR3 has 15 residues. Method: immunoSEQ multiplex PCR; TCRdb's copy keeps in-frame clones and lacks some. The profile shows about 41,000 clones, 55% to 75% of them singletons. In regard to this clone: As yet, its antigen is unknown.

The sample was blood. The genes are TRBV29-1 and TRBJ1-1; 9 nucleotides match TRBD1. This sequence was found in a person between 50 and 60 years old with breast cancer. The CDR3 DNA is TGCAGCGTTGCCCCACAGGGGGCCAAGGGCACTGAAGCTTTCTTT. Its translation is CSVAPQGAKGTEAFF.